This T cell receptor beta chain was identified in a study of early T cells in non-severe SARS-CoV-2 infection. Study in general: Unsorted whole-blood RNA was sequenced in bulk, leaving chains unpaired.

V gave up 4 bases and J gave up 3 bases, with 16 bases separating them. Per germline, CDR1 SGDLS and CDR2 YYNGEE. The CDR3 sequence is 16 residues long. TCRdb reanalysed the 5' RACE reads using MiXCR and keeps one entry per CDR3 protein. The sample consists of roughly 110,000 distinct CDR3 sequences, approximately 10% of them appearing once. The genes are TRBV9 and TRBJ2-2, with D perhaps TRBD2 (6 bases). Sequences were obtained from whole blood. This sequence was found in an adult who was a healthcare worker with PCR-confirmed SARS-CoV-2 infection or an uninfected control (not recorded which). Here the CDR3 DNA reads TGTGCCAGCAGCCCGCGGTTAGCGGATGACACCGGGGAGCTGTTTTTT. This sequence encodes CASSPRLADDTGELFF.